This TCR beta chain was documented in a study of OX40 agonist ivuxolimab in advanced cancers. As for the study in general: Given to patients was ivuxolimab, an agonistic anti-OX40 (CD134) antibody. Three patients showed partial responses: one hepatocellular carcinoma and two cutaneous melanoma cases. Study outcomes and limitations: Clonal expansion in partial responders at 0.1-3.0 mg/kg ranked among the lowest.

About this clone itself: Its antigen remains unknown.

The repertoire was sequenced with immunoSEQ multiplex PCR; TCRdb's copy has only in-frame clones and lacks some. The table has roughly 120,000 clones, 75% to 90% seen once. From germline, CDR1 is SEHNR and CDR2 FQNEAQ (reference sequence). CDR3 size: 11 residues. V was clipped by 1 base and J by 10 bases, with 5 bases between them. This chain joins TRBV7-9 and TRBJ2-1; tentative D call: TRBD1 (5 bases). The source material was CD4+ or CD8+ T cells sorted from blood, sampled in a trial of the OX40 agonist ivuxolimab. The clonotype comes from an adult with an advanced solid tumor such as melanoma, head and neck, liver or kidney cancer. CDR3: CASSLDREQFF. DNA for the CDR3: TGTGCCAGCAGCTTAGACAGGGAGCAGTTCTTC.